This T cell receptor beta chain was sequenced for a study of blood T cell repertoires in COVID-19 (dated by TCRdb to about 2020). Regarding the complete study: Samples covering the acute and convalescent phases of COVID-19 were provided by collaborators in the United States, Italy and Spain. The prospective study material was composed of cDNA or gDNA derived from T cells, B-cell-depleted T cells, or PBMCs. The dataset comprised deeply sampled blood TCRbeta repertoires from subjects exposed to, actively infected with, or recovered from COVID-19. The repertoires were released in a freely available public database intended as a resource for research on the immune response to SARS-CoV-2. Samples were obtained from the ongoing ImmuneRACE study (first 160 participants) and from roughly 1,300 subjects provided by 6 global collaborators. Nearly every sample came with metadata listing a de-identified subject ID, COVID-19 status, age in years and sex. HLA class I and class II types, where available, came from metadata supplied by the sample provider rather than from assay-based typing. Study-wide findings and limitations: The quantity of clinical and demographic metadata differed by source and by participant and was supplied without curation.

TCRbeta CDR3 regions were amplified from genomic DNA using the immunoSEQ Assay, a bias-controlled multiplex PCR. In the paper's pipeline: Nucleated cell counts per sample were estimated from amplification of reference gene primers within the assay. Sequence reads were collapsed and filtered to measure the absolute abundance of every unique TCRbeta CDR3 rearrangement. For each sample, productive Simpson clonality was calculated as the square root of Simpson's diversity index over productive rearrangements. TCRdb mirrors the immuneACCESS table, restricted to in-frame sequences. Some clones are absent from its copies; in checked studies, under half trace to an unresolved V gene, and the reason for the others is unknown. D and trimming were read from the DNA, whereas the V and J calls and clone size are those reported in that table. The sample table contains 150,000 to 200,000 clones; only one count was recorded for 80% to 90% of them. The ten largest clones capture 9.5% to 11% of the sample.

CDR1 and CDR2 were assigned from the germline V gene as SGHTA and FQGNSA. The germline ends are 13 bases apart after V is trimmed by 1 base and J by 6 bases. Inclusive of the bounding cysteine and phenylalanine, the CDR3 is 15 residues long. Just CDR3 DNA is preserved here, 45 bases in frame from base 1. Of note for this clone: No cognate antigen has been identified for it. No base qualities exist here, and no much larger clone lies one base off it.

One collaborating source in Seattle enrolled patients while the patients were actively infected and followed the patients over time throughout the course of disease. Whole blood was collected in K2EDTA tubes by collaborating institutions according to the institutions' own protocols. For TCRbeta analysis, collaborators shipped samples in one of three forms: frozen whole blood, isolated PBMCs, or DNA extracted from either of those sample types. The sequence came from a middle-aged woman with COVID-19, enrolled during active disease. Sequenced input: peripheral blood. The chain joins TRBV7-2 to TRBJ1-5; a tentative D match to TRBD1 spans 5 bases. The CDR3 here reads CASSLDQGASQPQHF. The DNA sequence is TGTGCCAGCAGCTTAGACCAGGGTGCGAGTCAGCCCCAGCATTTT. Outside the CDR3, residues come from the reference TRBV7-2 and TRBJ1-5 proteins, so the full variable domain is: GAGVSQSPSNKVTEKGKDVELRCDPISGHTALYWYRQSLGQGLEFLIYFQGNSAPDKSGLPSDRFSAERTGGSVSTLTIQRTQQEDSAVYLCASSLDQGASQPQHFGDGTRLSIL.